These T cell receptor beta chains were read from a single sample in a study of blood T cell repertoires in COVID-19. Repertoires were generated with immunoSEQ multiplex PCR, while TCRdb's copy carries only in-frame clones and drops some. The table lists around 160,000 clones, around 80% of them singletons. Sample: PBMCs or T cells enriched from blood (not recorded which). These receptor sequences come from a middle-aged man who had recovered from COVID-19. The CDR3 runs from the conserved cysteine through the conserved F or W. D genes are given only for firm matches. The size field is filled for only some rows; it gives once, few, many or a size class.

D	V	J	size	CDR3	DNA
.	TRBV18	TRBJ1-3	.	CASSLQGTSVSGNTIYF	TGTGCCAGCTCGCTACAGGGTACGAGCGTCTCTGGAAACACCATATATTTT
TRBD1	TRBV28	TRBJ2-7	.	CASSFTPGTDSYEQYF	TGTGCCAGCAGTTTTACCCCGGGGACAGATTCCTACGAGCAGTACTTC
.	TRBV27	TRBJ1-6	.	CASSYDRPENSPLHF	TGTGCCAGCAGCTACGACAGGCCCGAAAATTCACCCCTCCACTTT
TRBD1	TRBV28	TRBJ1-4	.	CASSFNPGQGYEKLFF	TGTGCCAGCAGTTTTAACCCGGGACAGGGTTATGAAAAACTGTTTTTT
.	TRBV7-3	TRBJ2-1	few	CASSSYDNEQFF	TGTGCCAGCAGCTCCTACGACAATGAGCAGTTCTTC
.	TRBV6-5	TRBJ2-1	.	CASRDSGFNEQFF	TGTGCCAGCAGGGATAGCGGTTTCAATGAGCAGTTCTTC
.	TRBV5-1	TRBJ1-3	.	CASSPWGGLGNTIYF	TGCGCCAGCAGCCCATGGGGAGGACTCGGAAACACCATATATTTT
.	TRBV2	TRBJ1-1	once	CATTEQLMNTEAFF	TGTGCCACCACGGAACAGCTCATGAACACTGAAGCTTTCTTT
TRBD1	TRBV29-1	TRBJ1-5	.	CSVVLGGTGNQPQHF	TGCAGCGTTGTTTTGGGGGGGACAGGGAATCAGCCCCAGCATTTT
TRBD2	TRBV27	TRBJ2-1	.	CASSHARTSGGAYEQFF	TGTGCCAGCAGTCACGCCCGGACTAGCGGGGGGGCCTATGAGCAGTTCTTC
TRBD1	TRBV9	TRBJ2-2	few	CASSVGQGVVTGELFF	TGTGCCAGCAGCGTGGGACAGGGGGTTGTCACCGGGGAGCTGTTTTTT
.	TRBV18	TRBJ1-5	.	CASYPGNQPQHF	TGTGCCAGCTACCCCGGGAATCAGCCCCAGCATTTT
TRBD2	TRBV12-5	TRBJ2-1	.	CASGPGGRADNEQFF	TGTGCTAGTGGTCCGGGAGGGAGGGCCGACAATGAGCAGTTCTTC
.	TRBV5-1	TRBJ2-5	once	CASSLAAGANQETQYF	TGCGCCAGCAGCTTGGCCGCGGGGGCGAACCAAGAGACCCAGTACTTC
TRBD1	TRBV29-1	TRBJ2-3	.	CSVETGARDTQYF	TGCAGCGTTGAAACAGGGGCAAGAGATACGCAGTATTTT
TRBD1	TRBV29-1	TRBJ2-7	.	CSVAPTPGQGAYEQYF	TGCAGCGTCGCACCGACTCCGGGACAGGGGGCCTACGAGCAGTACTTC
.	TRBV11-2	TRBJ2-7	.	CASSLETRLDYEQYF	TGTGCCAGCAGCTTAGAGACCAGGCTTGACTACGAGCAGTACTTC
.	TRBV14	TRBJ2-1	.	CASSHGRYIDNEQFF	TGTGCCAGCAGCCATGGCAGGTATATTGACAATGAGCAGTTCTTC
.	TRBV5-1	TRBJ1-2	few	CASSLTPDSNYGYTF	TGCGCCAGCAGCCTAACCCCGGACAGTAACTATGGCTACACCTTC
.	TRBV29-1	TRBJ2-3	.	CSVELRGADTQYF	TGCAGCGTTGAACTTCGGGGAGCGGATACGCAGTATTTT
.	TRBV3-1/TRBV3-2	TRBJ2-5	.	CASSHMQETQYF	TGTGCCAGCAGCCACATGCAGGAGACCCAGTACTTC
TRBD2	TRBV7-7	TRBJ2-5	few	CASSGPAGGVETQYF	TGTGCTAGCAGCGGCCCAGCGGGAGGGGTGGAGACCCAGTACTTC
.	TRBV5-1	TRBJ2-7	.	CASSTDSYEQYF	TGCGCCAGCAGCACTGACAGCTACGAGCAGTACTTC
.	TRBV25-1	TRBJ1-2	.	CASSDMLQGDNGYTF	TGTGCCAGCAGTGACATGTTACAGGGTGATAATGGCTACACCTTC
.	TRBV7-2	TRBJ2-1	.	CASSLGTTSAHEQFF	TGTGCCAGCAGCTTAGGGACTACCTCAGCCCATGAGCAGTTCTTC
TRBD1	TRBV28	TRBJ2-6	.	CASTGRGNVLTF	TGTGCCAGCACTGGCAGGGGGAACGTCCTGACTTTC
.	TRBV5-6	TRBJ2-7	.	CASSWDSAVGYEQYF	TGTGCCAGCAGCTGGGACTCCGCCGTGGGATACGAGCAGTACTTC
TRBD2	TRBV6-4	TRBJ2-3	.	CASSAGLSTDTQYF	TGTGCCAGCAGTGCGGGACTAAGCACAGATACGCAGTATTTT
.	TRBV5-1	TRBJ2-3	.	CASSWDKYTDTQYF	TGCGCCAGCAGCTGGGACAAGTACACAGATACGCAGTATTTT
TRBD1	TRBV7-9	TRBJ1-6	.	CASSAPGTGVSPLHF	TGTGCCAGCAGCGCCCCCGGGACAGGGGTTTCACCCCTCCACTTT
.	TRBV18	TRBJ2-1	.	CASSPPPRGGINNEQFF	TGTGCCAGCTCACCACCACCGCGGGGCGGGATCAACAATGAGCAGTTCTTC
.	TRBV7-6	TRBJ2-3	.	CASSSLGANTQYF	TGTGCCAGCAGCTCCTTGGGGGCTAATACGCAGTATTTT
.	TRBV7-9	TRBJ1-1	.	CASSELMNTEAFF	TGTGCCAGCAGCGAGCTCATGAACACTGAAGCTTTCTTT
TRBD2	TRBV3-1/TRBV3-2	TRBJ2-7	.	CASSQSTSGGEQYF	TGTGCCAGCAGCCAGAGTACTAGCGGGGGGGAGCAGTACTTC
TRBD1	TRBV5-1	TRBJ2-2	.	CASTTGQGTGELFF	TGCGCCAGCACCACAGGACAGGGCACCGGGGAGCTGTTTTTT
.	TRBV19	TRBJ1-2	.	CASSIDHRDGYTF	TGTGCCAGTAGTATAGATCACCGGGATGGCTACACCTTC
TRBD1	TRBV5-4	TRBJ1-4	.	CASSRDRGTNEKLFF	TGTGCCAGCAGCCGGGACAGAGGAACTAATGAAAAACTGTTTTTT
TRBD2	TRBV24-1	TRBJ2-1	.	CATSDHLGLAGFRNEQFF	TGTGCCACCAGTGACCACCTGGGACTAGCGGGATTCCGCAATGAGCAGTTCTTC
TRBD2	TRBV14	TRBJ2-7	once	CASSHGGRTYF	TGTGCCAGCAGCCACGGCGGGAGAACGTACTTC
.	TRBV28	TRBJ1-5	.	CASSSPLPPQHF	TGTGCCAGCAGTTCCCCACTTCCGCCCCAGCATTTT
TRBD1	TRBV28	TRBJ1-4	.	CASSLPGGEGEKLFF	TGTGCCAGCAGTTTGCCAGGGGGCGAGGGGGAAAAACTGTTTTTT
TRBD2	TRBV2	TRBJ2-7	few	CASSDSGLAAEQYF	TGTGCCAGCAGTGATTCCGGACTAGCGGCCGAGCAGTACTTC
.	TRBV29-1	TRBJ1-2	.	CSVDQGSFYGYTF	TGCAGCGTTGATCAGGGCAGCTTCTATGGCTACACCTTC
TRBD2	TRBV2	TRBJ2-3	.	CASIASGSSTDTQYF	TGTGCCAGCATCGCTAGCGGGTCTAGCACAGATACGCAGTATTTT
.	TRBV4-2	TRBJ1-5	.	CASGGLDQPQHF	TGTGCAAGCGGGGGACTAGATCAGCCCCAGCATTTT
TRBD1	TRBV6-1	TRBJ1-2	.	CASSEGAGTGVGYTF	TGTGCCAGCAGTGAAGGGGCCGGGACAGGGGTTGGCTACACCTTC
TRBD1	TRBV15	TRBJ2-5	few	CATSDGTGEETQYF	TGTGCCACCAGCGACGGGACAGGGGAAGAGACCCAGTACTTC
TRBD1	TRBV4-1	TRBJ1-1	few	CASSLVSGQVDTEAFF	TGCGCCAGCTCCCTCGTAAGCGGACAGGTCGACACTGAAGCTTTCTTT
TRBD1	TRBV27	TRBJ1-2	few	CASSLDRGGYGYTF	TGTGCCAGCAGTTTGGACAGGGGAGGATATGGCTACACCTTC
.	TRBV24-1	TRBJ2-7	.	CATSGTGDSVYEQYF	TGTGCCACCAGTGGCACGGGGGACTCCGTCTACGAGCAGTACTTC
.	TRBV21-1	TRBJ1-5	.	CASSVWGQGYNQPQHF	TGTGCCAGCAGCGTTTGGGGACAGGGATACAATCAGCCCCAGCATTTT
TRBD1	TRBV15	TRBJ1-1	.	CATSRAGGGGAFF	TGTGCCACCAGCAGAGCAGGGGGCGGTGGAGCTTTCTTT
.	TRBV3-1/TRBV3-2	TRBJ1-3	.	CASSQTLSSGNTIYF	TGTGCCAGCAGCCAAACCCTGAGCTCTGGAAACACCATATATTTT
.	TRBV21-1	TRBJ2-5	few	CASSKGRGSETQYF	TGTGCCAGCAGCAAAGGAAGGGGGTCCGAGACCCAGTACTTC
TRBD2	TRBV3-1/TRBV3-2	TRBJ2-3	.	CASSQAKAGKKYF	TGTGCCAGCAGCCAAGCTAAAGCGGGAAAGAAGTATTTT
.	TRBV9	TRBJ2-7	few	CASSVGASQAHPANYEQYF	TGTGCCAGCAGCGTAGGGGCATCACAGGCCCACCCCGCTAACTACGAGCAGTACTTC
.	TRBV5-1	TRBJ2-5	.	CASSVQGFLETQYF	TGCGCCAGCAGCGTACAGGGATTCTTGGAGACCCAGTACTTC